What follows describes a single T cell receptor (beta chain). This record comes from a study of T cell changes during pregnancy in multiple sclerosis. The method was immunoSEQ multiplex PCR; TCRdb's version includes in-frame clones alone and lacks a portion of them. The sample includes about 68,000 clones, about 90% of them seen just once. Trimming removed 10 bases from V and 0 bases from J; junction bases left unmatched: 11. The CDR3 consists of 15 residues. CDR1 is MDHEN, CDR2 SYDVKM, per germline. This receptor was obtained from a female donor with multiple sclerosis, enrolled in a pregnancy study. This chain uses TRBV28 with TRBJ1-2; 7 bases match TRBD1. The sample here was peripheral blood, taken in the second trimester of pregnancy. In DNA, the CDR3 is TGTGCCACCGTCCCCCGAGACAGGGCTAACTATGGCTACACCTTC. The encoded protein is CATVPRDRANYGYTF.